Only one count was recorded for the clone carrying this T cell receptor (beta chain). What it binds is unknown. TCRdb re-derived calls from the reads in MiXCR, one entry per CDR3 protein. The sample yields a few hundred thousand distinct CDR3 sequences, roughly 21% seen once. CDR1 and CDR2 (germline): SGHVT, SQSDAQ. V lost 3 bases and J lost 2, with 14 bases in between. The CDR3 sequence is 16 residues long. The data were taken from a study of T cell repertoires in cytomegalovirus infection. The chain carries TRBV7-4 and TRBJ1-5; D gene ambiguous. The source is a human donor in good health (CMV status not recorded). Some clones in this sample may be carry-over from other donors' samples. Material: cultured PBMCs, obtained from culture after CMV antigen stimulation. As DNA, the CDR3 is TGTGCCAGCAGCTTGTCCGAGACCTGGGGCAATCAGCCCCAGCATTTT. This gives the protein CASSLSETWGNQPQHF.